This entry is about one T cell receptor (beta chain). The antigen remains undetermined. This CDR3 is 14 amino acids long. V was clipped by 1 base and J by 2 bases, with 7 bases between them. From germline, CDR1 is MGHRA and CDR2 YSYEKL. Some clones are missing from TCRdb's copy, which holds only in-frame ones; the method was immunoSEQ multiplex PCR. The top ten clones hold around 1.3% of a sample with under 110,000 clones, just over 90% of them seen once. The sample is drawn from a study of T cell responses to AZD1222 COVID-19 vaccine. On the study more broadly: Second-dose schedules of about 4 or about 12 weeks were combined.

The study, taken as a whole, reports: With dominance at 160-218 and 743-854, vaccine-associated CD4 TCRs spanned spike. Clonal diversity was possibly underestimated, and white British individuals and females predominated among donors.

The TCR originated in an adult in good health. The rearrangement joins TRBV4-1 to TRBJ2-3; D remains ambiguous. Sequenced here: peripheral blood, sampled on day 0 of AZD1222 vaccination. The CDR3 DNA is TGCGCCAGCAGCCAAGTAGGTGCCACAGATACGCAGTATTTT. Protein: CASSQVGATDTQYF.